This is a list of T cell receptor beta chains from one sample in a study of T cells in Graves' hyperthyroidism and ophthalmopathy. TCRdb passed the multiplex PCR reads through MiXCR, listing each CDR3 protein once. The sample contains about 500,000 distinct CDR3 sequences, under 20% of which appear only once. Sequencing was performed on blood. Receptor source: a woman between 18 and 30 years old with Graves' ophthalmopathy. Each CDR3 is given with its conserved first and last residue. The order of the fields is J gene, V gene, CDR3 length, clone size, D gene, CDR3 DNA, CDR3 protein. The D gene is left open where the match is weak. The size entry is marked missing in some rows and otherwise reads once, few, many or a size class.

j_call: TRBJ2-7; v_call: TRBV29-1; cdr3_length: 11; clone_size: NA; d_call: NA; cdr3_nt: TGCAGCGTTGAAGGAAGCGGCGAGCAGTACTTC; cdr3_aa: CSVEGSGEQYF
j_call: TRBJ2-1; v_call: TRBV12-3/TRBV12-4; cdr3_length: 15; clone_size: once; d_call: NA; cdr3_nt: TGTGCCAGCAGTTTCCAGGCCACAGGGCACAATGAGCAGTTCTTC; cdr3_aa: CASSFQATGHNEQFF
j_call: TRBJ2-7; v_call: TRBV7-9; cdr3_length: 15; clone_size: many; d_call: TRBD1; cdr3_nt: TGTGCCAGCAGCCTTTCCGGGACAGGGGGAGTCGAGCAGTACTTC; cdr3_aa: CASSLSGTGGVEQYF
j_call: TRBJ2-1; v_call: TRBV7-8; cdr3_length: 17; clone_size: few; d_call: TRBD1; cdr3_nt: TGTGCCAGCAGCTCGCCGGGACAGGCCCCGGCTGGCAATGAGCAGTTCTTC; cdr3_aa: CASSSPGQAPAGNEQFF
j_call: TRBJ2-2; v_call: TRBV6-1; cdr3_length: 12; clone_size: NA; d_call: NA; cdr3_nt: TGTGCCAGCAGCCCCATGTCCGGGGAGCTGTTTTTT; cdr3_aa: CASSPMSGELFF
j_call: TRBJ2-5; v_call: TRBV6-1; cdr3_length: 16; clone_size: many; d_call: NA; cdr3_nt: TGTGCCAGCAGCCCAGATACTATGACAGGAGGGGAGACCCAGTACTTC; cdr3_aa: CASSPDTMTGGETQYF
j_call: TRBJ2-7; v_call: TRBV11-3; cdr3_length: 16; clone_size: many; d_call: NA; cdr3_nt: TGTGCCAGCAGCTTATCGTACGGGACAAATACCTACGAGCAGTACTTC; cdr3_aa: CASSLSYGTNTYEQYF
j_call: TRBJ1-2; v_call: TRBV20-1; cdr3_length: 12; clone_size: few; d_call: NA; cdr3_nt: TGCAGTGCTGAACAGGGCGACTATGGCTACACCTTC; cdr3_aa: CSAEQGDYGYTF
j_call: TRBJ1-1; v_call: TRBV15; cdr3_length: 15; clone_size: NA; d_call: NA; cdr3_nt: TGTGCCACCAGCAGAGGTGGCGGCCCGAACACTGAAGCTTTCTTT; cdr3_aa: CATSRGGGPNTEAFF
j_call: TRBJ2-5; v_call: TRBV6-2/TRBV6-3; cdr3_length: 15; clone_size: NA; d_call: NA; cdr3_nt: TGTGCCAGCAGTCTGACAGGGACTGAAATAGAGACCCAGTACTTC; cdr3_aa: CASSLTGTEIETQYF
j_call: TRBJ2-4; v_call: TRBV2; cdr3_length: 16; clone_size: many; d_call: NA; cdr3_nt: TGTGCCAGCAGTGAAGCGCTTCGACTAGGAGAGAACATTCAGTACTTC; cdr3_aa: CASSEALRLGENIQYF
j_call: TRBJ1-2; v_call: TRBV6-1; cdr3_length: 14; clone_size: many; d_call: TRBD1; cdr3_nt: TGTGCCAGCACCCAGGACAGGGACTACTATGGCTACACCTTC; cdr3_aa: CASTQDRDYYGYTF
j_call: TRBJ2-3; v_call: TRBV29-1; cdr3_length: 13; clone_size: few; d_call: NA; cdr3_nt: TGCAGCGTTGTGTTACAGAACACAGATACGCAGTATTTT; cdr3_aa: CSVVLQNTDTQYF
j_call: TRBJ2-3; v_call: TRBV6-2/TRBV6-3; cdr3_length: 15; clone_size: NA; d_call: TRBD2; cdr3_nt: TGTGCCAGCTGGACTAGCGGGGGGGCCCAAGATACGCAGTATTTT; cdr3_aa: CASWTSGGAQDTQYF
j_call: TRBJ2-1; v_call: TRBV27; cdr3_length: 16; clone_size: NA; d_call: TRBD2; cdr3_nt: TGTGCCAGCAGGCTGGGGGGACTAGCGGTAGACAATGAGCAGTTCTTC; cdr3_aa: CASRLGGLAVDNEQFF
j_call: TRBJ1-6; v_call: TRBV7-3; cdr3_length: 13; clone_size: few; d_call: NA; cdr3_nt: TGTGCCAGCAGCTTAACCTCGAATTCACCCCTCCACTTT; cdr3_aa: CASSLTSNSPLHF
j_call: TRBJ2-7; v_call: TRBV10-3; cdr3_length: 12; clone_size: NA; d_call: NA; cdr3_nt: TGTGCCATCAGTCAGTCCGACTACGAGCAGTACTTC; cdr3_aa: CAISQSDYEQYF
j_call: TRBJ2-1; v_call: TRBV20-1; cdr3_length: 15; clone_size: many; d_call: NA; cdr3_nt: TGCAGTGCTAGAGATCCGGCAGGAAAGTACAATGAGCAGTTCTTC; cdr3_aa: CSARDPAGKYNEQFF
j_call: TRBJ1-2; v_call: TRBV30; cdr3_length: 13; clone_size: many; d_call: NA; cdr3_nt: TGTGCCTGGAGCACGACAGAACCTATCGGCTACACCTTC; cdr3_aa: CAWSTTEPIGYTF
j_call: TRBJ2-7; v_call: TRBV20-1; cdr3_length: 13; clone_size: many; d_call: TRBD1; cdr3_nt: TGCAGTGCAAGACAGGGGGCGGGCTACGAGCAGTACTTC; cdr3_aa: CSARQGAGYEQYF